The clone carrying this T cell receptor beta chain was seen a handful of times. This sample is part of a study of T-cell reconstitution after alpha-beta-depleted transplantation in children. Researchers prepared the TCRbeta library using unique molecular identifiers, the study reports. TCRdb reprocessed the PCR reads with MiXCR, giving one entry per CDR3 protein. The sample includes 450,000 to 700,000 distinct CDR3 sequences, 25% to 30% of them seen just once. The germline gives CDR1 SQVTM, CDR2 ANQGSEA. The CDR3 consists of 12 residues. V gave up 4 bases and J gave up 8 bases, with 14 bases separating them.

This TCR derives from a boy younger than two with Wiskott-Aldrich syndrome, due to receive a stem cell transplant. V usage is TRBV29-1 and J usage is TRBJ1-2; D unresolved. The specimen was PBMCs, collected before TCRalphabeta/CD19-depleted stem cell transplant. CDR3: CSVGLGIDGYTF. CDR3 sequence (DNA): TGCAGCGTTGGGCTGGGGATCGACGGCTACACCTTC. Looking up the rest from reference TRBV29-1 and TRBJ1-2 gives the full variable domain: SAVISQKPSRDICQRGTSLTIQCQVDSQVTMMFWYRQQPGQSLTLIATANQGSEATYESGFVIDKFPISRPNLTFSTLTVSNMSPEDSSIYLCSVGLGIDGYTFGSGTRLTVV.